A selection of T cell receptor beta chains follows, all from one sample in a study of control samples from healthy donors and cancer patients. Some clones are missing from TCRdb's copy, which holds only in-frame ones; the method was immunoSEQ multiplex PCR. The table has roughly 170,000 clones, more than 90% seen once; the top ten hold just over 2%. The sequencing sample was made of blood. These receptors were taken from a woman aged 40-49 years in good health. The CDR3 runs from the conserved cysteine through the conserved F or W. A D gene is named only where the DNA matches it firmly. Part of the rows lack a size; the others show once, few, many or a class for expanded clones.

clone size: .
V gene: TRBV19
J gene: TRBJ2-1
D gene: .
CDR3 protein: CASSIENEQFF
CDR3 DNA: TGTGCCAGTAGTATAGAGAATGAGCAGTTCTTC

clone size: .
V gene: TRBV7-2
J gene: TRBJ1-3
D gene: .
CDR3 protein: CASREQAISTIYF
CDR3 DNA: TGTGCCAGCAGAGAACAGGCCATCTCGACCATATATTTT

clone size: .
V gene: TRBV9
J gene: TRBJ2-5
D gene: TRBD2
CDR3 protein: CASSTGLEYQETQYF
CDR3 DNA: TGTGCCAGCAGCACGGGACTAGAGTACCAAGAGACCCAGTACTTC

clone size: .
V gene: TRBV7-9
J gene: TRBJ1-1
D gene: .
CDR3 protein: CASSLDSKNTEAFF
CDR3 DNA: TGTGCCAGCAGCTTAGACAGCAAGAACACTGAAGCTTTCTTT

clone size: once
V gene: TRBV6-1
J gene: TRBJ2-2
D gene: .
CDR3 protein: CASSDELGFPGELFF
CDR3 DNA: TGTGCCAGCAGTGATGAGCTGGGGTTTCCCGGGGAGCTGTTTTTT

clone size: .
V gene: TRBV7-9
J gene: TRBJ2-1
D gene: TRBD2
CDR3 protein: CASSPGLAGGLNEQFF
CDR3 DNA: TGTGCCAGCAGCCCCGGACTAGCGGGGGGACTCAATGAGCAGTTCTTC

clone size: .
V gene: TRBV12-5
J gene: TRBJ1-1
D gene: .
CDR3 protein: CASGLALNTEAFF
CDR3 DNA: TGTGCTAGTGGTTTGGCCCTGAACACTGAAGCTTTCTTT

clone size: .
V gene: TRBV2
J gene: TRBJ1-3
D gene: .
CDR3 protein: CASSEASGSSGNTIYF
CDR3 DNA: TGTGCCAGCAGTGAAGCGAGCGGGAGCTCTGGAAACACCATATATTTT

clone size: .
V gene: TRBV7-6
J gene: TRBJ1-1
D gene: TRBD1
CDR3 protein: CASSRMTGMNTEAFF
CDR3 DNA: TGTGCCAGCAGCCGAATGACAGGGATGAACACTGAAGCTTTCTTT

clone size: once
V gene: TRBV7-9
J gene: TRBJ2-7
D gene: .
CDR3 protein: CASSGFSGNYEQYF
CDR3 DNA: TGTGCCAGCAGCGGATTTTCAGGGAACTACGAGCAGTACTTC

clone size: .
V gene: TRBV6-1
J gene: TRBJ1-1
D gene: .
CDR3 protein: CASSERGGETEAFF
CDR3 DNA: TGTGCCAGCAGTGAAAGGGGGGGGGAAACTGAAGCTTTCTTT

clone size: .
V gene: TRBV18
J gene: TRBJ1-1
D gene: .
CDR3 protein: CASSPGGNTEAFF
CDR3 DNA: TGTGCCAGCTCACCAGGAGGGAACACTGAAGCTTTCTTT

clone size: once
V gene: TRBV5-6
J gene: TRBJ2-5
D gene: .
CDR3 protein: CASSLGQTETQYF
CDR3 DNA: TGTGCCAGCAGCTTAGGCCAGACGGAGACCCAGTACTTC

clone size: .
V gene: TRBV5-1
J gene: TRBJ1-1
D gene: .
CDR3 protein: CASSILLEGSNTEAFF
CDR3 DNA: TGCGCCAGCAGCATCCTTTTAGAGGGATCGAACACTGAAGCTTTCTTT

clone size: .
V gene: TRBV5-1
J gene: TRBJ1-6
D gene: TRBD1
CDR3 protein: CASRGTGDSPLHF
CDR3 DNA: TGCGCCAGCAGAGGGACAGGGGATTCACCCCTCCACTTT

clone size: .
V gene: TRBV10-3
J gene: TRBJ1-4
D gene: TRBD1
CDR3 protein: CASRTGLNEKLFF
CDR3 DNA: TGTGCCAGCCGGACAGGCCTTAATGAAAAACTGTTTTTT

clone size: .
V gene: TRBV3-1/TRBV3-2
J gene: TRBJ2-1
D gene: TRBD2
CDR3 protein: CASSHRYGLSSGGDYNEQFF
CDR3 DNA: TGTGCCAGCAGTCACCGGTACGGACTATCTAGCGGGGGCGACTACAATGAGCAGTTCTTC

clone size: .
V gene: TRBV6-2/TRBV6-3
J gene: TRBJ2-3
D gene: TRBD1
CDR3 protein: CASSKETGTTGTDTQYF
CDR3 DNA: TGTGCCAGCAGCAAGGAGACAGGGACCACGGGGACAGATACGCAGTATTTT

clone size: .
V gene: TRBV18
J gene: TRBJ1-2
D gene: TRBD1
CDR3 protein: CASSPPHWTGADGYTF
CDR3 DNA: TGTGCCAGCTCACCGCCTCACTGGACAGGGGCGGATGGCTACACCTTC

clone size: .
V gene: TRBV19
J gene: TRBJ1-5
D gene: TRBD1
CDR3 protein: CASSLGQATGPQHF
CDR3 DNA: TGTGCCAGTAGTTTGGGACAGGCCACGGGGCCCCAGCATTTT

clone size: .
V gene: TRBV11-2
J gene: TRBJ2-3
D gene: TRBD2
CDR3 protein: CASSLELRGGKDTQYF
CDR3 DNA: TGTGCCAGCAGCTTAGAACTCCGGGGGGGTAAAGATACGCAGTATTTT

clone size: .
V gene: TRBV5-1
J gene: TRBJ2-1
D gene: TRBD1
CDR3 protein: CASSTGTGYDEQFF
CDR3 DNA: TGCGCCAGCAGTACCGGGACAGGGTACGATGAGCAGTTCTTC

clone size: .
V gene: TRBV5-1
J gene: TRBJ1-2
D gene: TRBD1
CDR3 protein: CASSLQTTGRVGYTF
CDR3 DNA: TGCGCCAGCAGCCTACAGACGACAGGGAGGGTTGGCTACACCTTC

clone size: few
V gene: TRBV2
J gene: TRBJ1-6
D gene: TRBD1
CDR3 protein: CASRGTGEISPLHF
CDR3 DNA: TGTGCCAGCAGGGGGACAGGGGAGATATCACCCCTCCACTTT

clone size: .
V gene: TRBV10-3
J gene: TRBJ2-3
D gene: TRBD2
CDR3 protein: CAISESLAGGSDTQYF
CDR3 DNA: TGTGCCATCAGTGAGTCACTAGCGGGGGGTTCAGATACGCAGTATTTT

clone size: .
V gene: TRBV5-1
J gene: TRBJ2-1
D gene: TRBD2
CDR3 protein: CASSFWTSGRNEQFF
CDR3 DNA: TGCGCCAGCAGCTTTTGGACTAGCGGGAGGAATGAGCAGTTCTTC

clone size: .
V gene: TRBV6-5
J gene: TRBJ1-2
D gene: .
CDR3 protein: CASSRDGNYGYTF
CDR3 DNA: TGTGCCAGCAGTCGGGACGGAAACTATGGCTACACCTTC

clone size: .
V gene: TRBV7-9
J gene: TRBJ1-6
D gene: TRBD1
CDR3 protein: CASRPWDSPSPLHF
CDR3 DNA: TGTGCCAGCAGACCGTGGGACAGCCCGTCACCCCTCCACTTT

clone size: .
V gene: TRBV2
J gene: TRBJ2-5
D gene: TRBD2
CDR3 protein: CASTRNPLAGGPQETQYF
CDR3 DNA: TGTGCCAGCACCCGAAACCCACTAGCGGGGGGACCTCAAGAGACCCAGTACTTC

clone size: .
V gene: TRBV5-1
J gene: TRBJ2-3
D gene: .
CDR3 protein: CASSLEGSDTQYF
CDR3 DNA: TGCGCCAGCAGCTTGGAGGGGTCAGATACGCAGTATTTT

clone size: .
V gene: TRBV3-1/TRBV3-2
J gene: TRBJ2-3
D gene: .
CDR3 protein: CASSQDYSTDTQYF
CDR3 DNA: TGTGCCAGCAGCCAAGACTACTCCACAGATACGCAGTATTTT

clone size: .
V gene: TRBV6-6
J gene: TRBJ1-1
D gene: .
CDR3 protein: CASINGGGWDTEAFF
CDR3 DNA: TGTGCCAGCATTAACGGGGGGGGCTGGGACACTGAAGCTTTCTTT

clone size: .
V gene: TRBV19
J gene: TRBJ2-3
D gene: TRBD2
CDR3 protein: CASSAQLAGGRSDTQYF
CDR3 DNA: TGTGCCAGTAGTGCCCAACTAGCGGGGGGGCGGTCAGATACGCAGTATTTT

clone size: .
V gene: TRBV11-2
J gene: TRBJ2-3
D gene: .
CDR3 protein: CASCRTAGSDTQYF
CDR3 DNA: TGTGCCAGCTGCCGTACTGCGGGGTCAGATACGCAGTATTTT

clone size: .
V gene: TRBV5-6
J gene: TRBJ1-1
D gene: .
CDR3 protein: CASSLAGTVNSGTEAFF
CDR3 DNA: TGTGCCAGCAGCTTGGCGGGGACGGTAAATTCAGGTACTGAAGCTTTCTTT